This is a list of T cell receptor beta chains from one sample in a study of blood T cell repertoires in COVID-19. Sequenced by immunoSEQ multiplex PCR; TCRdb stores in-frame clones only, minus some. The sample lists 75,000 to 90,000 clones, around nine tenths occurring once. The specimen sequenced was peripheral blood. The receptor source for this set is a human donor in a cohort sampled during active COVID-19. Each CDR3 is given with its conserved first and last residue. D genes are given only for firm matches. Some rows have no size entry. The others give once, few or many, or a class for an expanded clone.

clone_size j_call d_call v_call cdr3_nt cdr3_aa
. TRBJ2-1 TRBD2 TRBV9 TGTGCCAGCAGCGTTTTAACGGGGGGCTACAATGAGCAGTTCTTC CASSVLTGGYNEQFF
. TRBJ2-3 TRBD1 TRBV7-2 TGTGCCAGCAGCGGAAAACGGGACAGTAGCACAGATACGCAGTATTTT CASSGKRDSSTDTQYF
medium-sized TRBJ1-3 TRBD1 TRBV7-9 TGTGCCAGCAGCTCTGGGACAGTTGGAAACACCATATATTTT CASSSGTVGNTIYF
. TRBJ1-1 . TRBV3-1/TRBV3-2 TGTGCCAGCAGACAACCCCCAACAGGTGGGGCTTTCTTT CASRQPPTGGAFF
. TRBJ2-3 TRBD2 TRBV2 TGTGCCAGCAGGCCAAGGCTAGCGGGGGATACGCAGTATTTT CASRPRLAGDTQYF
. TRBJ2-7 TRBD1 TRBV6-5 TGTGCCAGCAAAGACCCACAGGGGGCAGGCGAGCAGTACTTC CASKDPQGAGEQYF
. TRBJ2-1 . TRBV3-1/TRBV3-2 TGTGCCAGCAGCCCCGGGTTAATTGATGAGCAGTTCTTC CASSPGLIDEQFF
. TRBJ2-3 . TRBV10-3 TGTGCCATCAGTGAGTCGGGAGAGGGATTGGATACGCAGTATTTT CAISESGEGLDTQYF
. TRBJ1-1 TRBD1 TRBV5-5 TGTGCCAGCAGCCCAACGGGACAGATGAACACTGAAGCTTTCTTT CASSPTGQMNTEAFF
. TRBJ1-2 . TRBV12-3/TRBV12-4 TGTGCCAGCAGTTTCGGTGAGACAAACGGCTACACCTTC CASSFGETNGYTF
. TRBJ1-3 TRBD1 TRBV6-2/TRBV6-3 TGTGCCAGCAGTTCTCGACAGGGCTCTGGAAACACCATATATTTT CASSSRQGSGNTIYF
few TRBJ1-5 . TRBV7-2 TGTGCCAGCAGCTTAGCAGCACAGGGTACGGATCAGCCCCAGCATTTT CASSLAAQGTDQPQHF
. TRBJ1-2 TRBD1 TRBV29-1 TGCAGCGCGCGTACCGGGACAGAGGGTGGCTACACCTTC CSARTGTEGGYTF
. TRBJ1-5 TRBD1 TRBV6-2/TRBV6-3 TGTGCCAGCAGTTACGACAGGGATAGCAATCAGCCCCAGCATTTT CASSYDRDSNQPQHF
. TRBJ1-2 . TRBV2 TGTGCCAGCAGTGAGTCGCAGACATACGATGGCTACACCTTC CASSESQTYDGYTF
once TRBJ1-3 . TRBV6-2/TRBV6-3 TGTGCCAGCAGTACAACTGGAAACACCATATATTTT CASSTTGNTIYF
. TRBJ2-3 TRBD2 TRBV6-2/TRBV6-3 TGTGCCAGCAGTTCACGGACTAGCCCAAGCACAGATACGCAGTATTTT CASSSRTSPSTDTQYF
. TRBJ2-1 TRBD1 TRBV5-5 TGTGCCAGCAGCCGCAGGGGGTTCTCCTACAATGAGCAGTTCTTC CASSRRGFSYNEQFF
. TRBJ2-7 TRBD2 TRBV7-9 TGTGCCAGCAACGGGGGGGGCCTCCCCGAGCAGTACTTC CASNGGGLPEQYF
. TRBJ1-2 . TRBV7-9 TGTGCCAGCAGCTTCCCTTGGTCAGATGGCTACACCTTC CASSFPWSDGYTF
. TRBJ1-5 TRBD1 TRBV7-9 TGTGCCAGCAGCCGAACAGGGGATGTTAGCAATCAGCCCCAGCATTTT CASSRTGDVSNQPQHF
. TRBJ2-1 . TRBV19 TGTGCCAGTAGTATAGTTCTCGGTGAGCAGTTCTTC CASSIVLGEQFF
. TRBJ1-1 . TRBV5-1 TGCGCCAGCAGCTTCACAGAGAACACTGAAGCTTTCTTT CASSFTENTEAFF
. TRBJ2-3 TRBD2 TRBV18 TGTGCCAGCTCCTCGACTAGCGGGGGAGGCACAGATACGCAGTATTTT CASSSTSGGGTDTQYF
. TRBJ2-3 TRBD1 TRBV11-3 TGTGCCAGCAGCCCGGACTACGGACAGGGTGGGTCCACAGATACGCAGTATTTT CASSPDYGQGGSTDTQYF
. TRBJ1-1 . TRBV6-5 TGTGCCAGCAGGGCACCGGGACAACAGAACACTGAAGCTTTCTTT CASRAPGQQNTEAFF
. TRBJ1-2 TRBD1 TRBV27 TGTGCCAGCAGTGCCAGACAGGGTGCCGATGGCTACACCTTC CASSARQGADGYTF
. TRBJ2-1 TRBD2 TRBV7-6 TGTGCCAGCAGCCCCAACCAGGGACTAGCCCGCGATGAGCAGTTCTTC CASSPNQGLARDEQFF
once TRBJ2-2 . TRBV7-2 TGTGCCAGCAGCCCCCGACAGGTTGCCGGGGAGCTGTTTTTT CASSPRQVAGELFF
. TRBJ2-6 . TRBV11-2 TGTGCCAGCAGCTTAAGTCGGAGCCCCTCTGGGGCCAACGTCCTGACTTTC CASSLSRSPSGANVLTF
. TRBJ1-2 . TRBV12-3/TRBV12-4 TGTGCCAGCAGTTTAAATCCAAACTATGGCTACACCTTC CASSLNPNYGYTF
. TRBJ2-2 TRBD2 TRBV7-8 TGTGCCAGCAGCCCTAGGGCGGGGGGCCCCGGGGAGCTGTTTTTT CASSPRAGGPGELFF
. TRBJ1-2 . TRBV14 TGTGCCAGCAGCTCCGGTCCCTATGGCTACACCTTC CASSSGPYGYTF
. TRBJ1-2 TRBD1 TRBV14 TGTGCCAGCAGCCAGACAGGGAAGGGAGGCTACACCTTC CASSQTGKGGYTF
once TRBJ2-2 . TRBV19 TGTGCCAGTAGTATCCGAAGGGGGGGCACCGGGGAGCTGTTTTTT CASSIRRGGTGELFF
. TRBJ2-3 TRBD2 TRBV10-3 TGTGCCATCAGCCAGACTAGCGGGGCCCAGGGAGATACGCAGTATTTT CAISQTSGAQGDTQYF
. TRBJ1-5 . TRBV5-6 TGTGCCAGCAGCTTGGCGGGAGGGCAGAATCAGCCCCAGCATTTT CASSLAGGQNQPQHF
once TRBJ1-2 . TRBV5-6 TGTGCCAGCAGCTTTTACAGAGGCTACACCTTC CASSFYRGYTF
once TRBJ2-1 . TRBV29-1 TGCAGCGTTGAGCGGAATGATGTTAACAATGAGCAGTTCTTC CSVERNDVNNEQFF
once TRBJ1-2 . TRBV3-1/TRBV3-2 TGTGCCAGCAGCCAGCGGGACGGATCCTATGGCTACACCTTC CASSQRDGSYGYTF
. TRBJ2-1 TRBD1 TRBV7-9 TGTGCCAGCAGCCCCCACAGGGGGCCTTACAATGAGCAGTTCTTC CASSPHRGPYNEQFF
. TRBJ2-7 . TRBV11-2 TGTGCCAGCAGCTTAGCGGGGAACCATTACGAGCAGTACTTC CASSLAGNHYEQYF
. TRBJ1-1 . TRBV5-1 TGCGCCAGCAGCTTGGCTGGCAGGAACACTGAAGCTTTCTTT CASSLAGRNTEAFF
few TRBJ2-5 TRBD2 TRBV10-2 TGCGCCAGCAGTGAGGTCGGGGGGGCGCCCCCAGAGACCCAGTACTTC CASSEVGGAPPETQYF
. TRBJ2-3 TRBD2 TRBV5-1 TGCGCCAGCAGCTCCTCTAGCGGGGGGCAGGGGGATACGCAGTATTTT CASSSSSGGQGDTQYF
. TRBJ2-3 . TRBV15 TGTGCCACCAGTAACAGCGCCCAGGGGTATTTT CATSNSAQGYF
. TRBJ2-3 TRBD2 TRBV3-1/TRBV3-2 TGTGCCAGCAGCTCCTTAAAGCGGGGGGGCTTGACAGATACGCAGTATTTT CASSSLKRGGLTDTQYF
. TRBJ1-5 . TRBV6-6 TGTGCCAGCAGTTACCCCGACGGGGGGGGTCAGCCCCAGCATTTT CASSYPDGGGQPQHF
. TRBJ2-2 TRBD2 TRBV5-1 TGCGCCAGCAGCTTGGGACCAGCGGGGGGGCCAACCGGGGAGCTGTTTTTT CASSLGPAGGPTGELFF